This entry concerns a single T cell receptor (beta chain). The antigen is unknown. Trimming took 4 bases from V and 3 from J, leaving 7 bases between them. The germline V gene has CDR1 SEHNR and CDR2 FQNEAQ (reference sequence). This CDR3 is built from 12 residues. Some clones are missing from TCRdb's copy, which holds only in-frame ones; the method was immunoSEQ multiplex PCR. This sample has approximately 120,000 clones, with less than 90% found just once. This sample is part of a study of identifying expanded T cells in peripheral blood. General study findings and limits: Technical replicates showed roughly 1.2 changed clones; roughly two weeks 15 to 20; four weeks 19. Across healthy donors, higher total template counts meant significantly greater approximately two-week count variance.

The receptor comes from a person aged 18 to 75 in good health. Specimen: blood. The chain has TRBV7-9 and TRBJ2-7; D remains unclear. DNA of the CDR3: TGTGCCAGCAGCTGGCAGTTCTACGAGCAGTACTTC. Translating it yields CASSWQFYEQYF.